The 14 T cell receptor beta chains reported below all come from one sample, sequenced in a study of human T cells and chemical hapten exposure. TCRdb redid the calling of the RACE reads with MiXCR, one entry per CDR3 protein. The sample holds about 84,000 distinct CDR3 sequences, less than 11% seen once. As for time point: patch test 2, 6 weeks after DPC sensitization. Treatment denoted: therapeutic diphenylcyclopropenone sensitization with weekly scalp DPC. Here the sequenced sample was whole blood, taken in connection with sensitization to the hapten diphenylcyclopropenone (DPC). Receptor source: a woman aged 45 to 65 with alopecia areata. Some clones in this sample may be carry-over from other donors' samples.

This clonotype has only a few counts. The chain combines TRBV7-2 with TRBJ2-7; the D gene could be TRBD1 or TRBD2 (5 bases each). Germline-derived CDR1 and CDR2 are SGHTA and FQGNSA. This CDR3 comprises 14 residues. V was pared by 5 bases and J by 0 bases, with 11 bases between. The chain's CDR3 is CASSLGRVSYEQYF. The DNA for the CDR3 is TGTGCCAGCAGCCTGGGACGGGTCTCCTACGAGCAGTACTTC.

There are many counts of this clonotype. The chain couples TRBV12-3 or TRBV12-4 to TRBJ1-1; unclear D gene. Deletions cut 7 bases from V and 1 base from J, with 13 bases between. The CDR3 runs 14 residues. CDR3 sequence: CASKAQTSNTEAFF. The CDR3, as DNA: TGTGCCAGCAAAGCCCAGACTTCGAACACTGAAGCTTTCTTT.

This clonotype was seen a few times. The CDR3 region has the DNA TGTGCCAGCAGTCAAGCCGCTTTGGGTGGTCGAGAGACCCAGTACTTC. Translating it yields CASSQAALGGRETQYF. The chain carries TRBV11-2 and TRBJ2-5; D gene unclear. The ends were cut back, 6 bases at V and 4 bases at J, with 21 bases in the middle. CDR1 is SGHAT, CDR2 FQNNGV, per germline. CDR3 length: 16 amino acids. The full variable domain, rest sourced from reference TRBV11-2 and TRBJ2-5, is EAGVAQSPRYKIIEKRQSVAFWCNPISGHATLYWYQQILGQGPKLLIQFQNNGVVDDSQLPKDRFSAERLKGVDSTLKIQPAKLEDSAVYLCASSQAALGGRETQYFGPGTRLLVL.

There are many counts of this clonotype. The CDR3 sequence is CASSKSRTIYNEQFF. The CDR3 DNA follows: TGTGCCAGCAGCAAGAGTCGGACCATCTACAATGAGCAGTTCTTC. The chain is built from TRBV7-2 and TRBJ2-1; D is unclear. The V gene lost 5 bases and the J gene lost 3 bases, with 14 bases spanning the gap. CDR1 is SGHTA and CDR2 is FQGNSA in the germline V gene. The CDR3 length is 15 residues.

This clonotype was seen at least ten times. This chain uses TRBV5-1 with TRBJ1-2; D is unresolved. The germline V gene has CDR1 SGHRS and CDR2 YFSETQ. Trimming removed 4 bases from V and 5 bases from J, with 9 bases in between. The CDR3 runs 12 residues. The CDR3 loop is CASSPDAYGYTF. The CDR3 DNA sequence: TGCGCCAGCAGCCCTGACGCGTATGGCTACACCTTC. The variable domain in full, with the rest retrieved from reference TRBV5-1 and TRBJ1-2, is KAGVTQTPRYLIKTRGQQVTLSCSPISGHRSVSWYQQTPGQGLQFLFEYFSETQRNKGNFPGRFSGRQFSNSRSEMNVSTLELGDSALYLCASSPDAYGYTFGSGTRLTVV.

This chain joins TRBV4-3 and TRBJ1-3; D possibly corresponds to TRBD1 (6 bases). CDR1 LGHNA and CDR2 YSLEER come from the germline V gene. The CDR3 has 16 amino acids. V dropped 4 bases and J dropped 0 bases, with 13 bases sitting between them. The CDR3 here is CASSLSPDSSGNTIYF. The CDR3 nucleotides read TGCGCCAGCAGCCTCTCTCCGGACAGCTCTGGAAACACCATATATTTT.

This clonotype was picked up a small number of times. The chain carries TRBV3-1 and TRBJ2-7, with D possibly TRBD1 on 5 matching bases. Germline values: CDR1 LGHDT, CDR2 YNNKEL (reference sequence). This CDR3 region has 12 residues. V lost 0 bases and J lost 11, with 11 bases in between. CDR3 sequence reads: CASSQDGAVKYF. CDR3 nucleotide sequence: TGTGCCAGCAGCCAAGATGGGGCAGTGAAGTACTTC.

This clonotype appeared many times. J is TRBJ2-1 and V is TRBV3-1; 12 bases fit TRBD2. The CDR3 spans 12 residues. V lost 4 bases, J lost 15 bases, and 4 bases stayed unmatched. Germline V gene lookup returns CDR1 LGHDT and CDR2 YNNKEL (reference sequence). Here the CDR3 reads CASSRTSGTRFF. CDR3 in DNA: TGTGCCAGCAGCCGGACTAGCGGGACTCGGTTCTTC.

Ten or more counts support this clonotype. This sequence joins TRBV7-9 and TRBJ2-1; 9 bases are a match to TRBD1. The trim removed 1 base at V and 3 bases at J, leaving 4 bases unmatched. CDR3 length: 16 amino acids. Germline-derived CDR1 and CDR2 are SEHNR and FQNEAQ (reference sequence). CDR3 nucleotides: TGTGCCAGCAGCTTAGGAGGGGACAGGGACTACAATGAGCAGTTCTTC. Translated, it gives CASSLGGDRDYNEQFF. The whole variable domain, filled in from reference TRBV7-9 and TRBJ2-1, reads DTGVSQNPRHKITKRGQNVTFRCDPISEHNRLYWYRQTLGQGPEFLTYFQNEAQLEKSRLLSDRFSAERPKGSFSTLEIQRTEQGDSAMYLCASSLGGDRDYNEQFFGPGTRLTVL.

This clonotype came up a few times. The rearrangement joins TRBV11-2 to TRBJ2-1; 8 nucleotides agree with TRBD2. The CDR3 contains 15 residues. The germline V gene encodes CDR1 SGHAT and CDR2 FQNNGV. Trimming cost V 4 bases and J 4 bases; bases outside gene matches: 6. CDR3 bases: TGTGCCAGCAGCTACGGACTAGCATCTTACAATGAGCAGTTCTTC. As protein: CASSYGLASYNEQFF.

In this sample, this clonotype turned up many times. The V gene is TRBV19, the J gene TRBJ1-5, with TRBD1 matching 7 bases. CDR1 is LNHDA and CDR2 is SQIVND in the germline V gene (reference sequence). The CDR3 is 16 residues long. The V gene end was trimmed by 4 bases and the J gene end by 1 base; junction bases not matched to a gene: 7. The CDR3 nucleotides are TGTGCCAGTAGTACCTGGACAGGAACGAGCAATCAGCCCCAGCATTTT. Its translation is CASSTWTGTSNQPQHF.

There are many counts of this clonotype. The chain employs TRBV5-4 and TRBJ2-1, with 9 bases fitting TRBD2. V was pared by 1 base and J by 8 bases, with 7 bases of the junction left unmatched. Germline V gene sequence: CDR1 SGHNT, CDR2 YYREEE (reference sequence). The CDR3 is 15 residues long. The CDR3 DNA is TGTGCCAGCAGCTTGAGGCTAGCGGGAAGGTATGAGCAGTTCTTC. Protein product: CASSLRLAGRYEQFF. The full variable domain, in which reference TRBV5-4 and TRBJ2-1 provide the parts outside the CDR3, is ETGVTQSPTHLIKTRGQQVTLRCSSQSGHNTVSWYQQALGQGPQFIFQYYREEENGRGNFPPRFSGLQFPNYSSELNVNALELDDSALYLCASSLRLAGRYEQFFGPGTRLTVL.

This chain joins TRBV3-1 and TRBJ1-3; D uncertain. Germline loops: CDR1 LGHDT, CDR2 YNNKEL (reference sequence). V lost 1 base and J lost 3, with 4 bases in between. The CDR3 is 13 amino acids. CDR3 DNA: TGTGCCAGCAGCCAAGCAGGTGGAAACACCATATATTTT. Amino acid sequence: CASSQAGGNTIYF. Based on the CDR3 plus reference TRBV3-1 and TRBJ1-3, the full variable domain is DTAVSQTPKYLVTQMGNDKSIKCEQNLGHDTMYWYKQDSKKFLKIMFSYNNKELIINETVPNRFSPKSPDKAHLNLHINSLELGDSAVYFCASSQAGGNTIYFGEGSWLTVV.

This chain joins TRBV6-5 and TRBJ2-7, with 12 positions matching TRBD1. The CDR3 has 13 residues. Germline loops: CDR1 MNHEY, CDR2 SVGAGI. Trimming at V came to 6 bases and at J to 5 bases, leaving 2 bases not matched to a gene. The CDR3 DNA reads TGTGCCAGCAGCAGGGACAGGGGGCACGAGCAGTACTTC. Translated, it gives CASSRDRGHEQYF.